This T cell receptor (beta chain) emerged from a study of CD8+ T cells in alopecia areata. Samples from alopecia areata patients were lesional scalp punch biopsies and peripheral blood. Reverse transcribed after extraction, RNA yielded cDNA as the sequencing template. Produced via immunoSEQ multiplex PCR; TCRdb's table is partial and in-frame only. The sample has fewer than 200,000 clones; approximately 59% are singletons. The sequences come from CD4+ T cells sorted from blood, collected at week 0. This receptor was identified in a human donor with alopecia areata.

Here the CDR3 DNA reads TGTGCCAGCAGCCCAGAGGGTGGAACCTATGGCTACACCTTC. Its translation is CASSPEGGTYGYTF. The chain employs TRBV7-9 and TRBJ1-2; D not resolved. There are 14 residues in the CDR3. With 5 bases removed from V and 4 bases from J, the gap between germline ends came to 14 bases. Germline CDR1 SEHNR, CDR2 FQNEAQ (reference sequence).